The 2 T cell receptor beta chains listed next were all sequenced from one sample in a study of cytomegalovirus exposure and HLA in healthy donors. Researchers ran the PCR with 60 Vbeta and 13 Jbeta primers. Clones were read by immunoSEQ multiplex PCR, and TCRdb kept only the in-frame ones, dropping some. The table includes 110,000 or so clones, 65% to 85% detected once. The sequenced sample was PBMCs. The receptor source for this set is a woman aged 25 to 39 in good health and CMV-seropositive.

The DNA of the CDR3 is TGTGCCAGCAGTTACCCCGAGGGTATCGAACCCCAGCATTTT. Residues: CASSYPEGIEPQHF. The J gene is TRBJ1-5, the V gene TRBV6-6; D uncertain. The CDR3 is 14 residues long. V lost 2 bases and J lost 10, with 15 bases in between. Germline CDR1 MNHNY, CDR2 SVGAGI (reference sequence).

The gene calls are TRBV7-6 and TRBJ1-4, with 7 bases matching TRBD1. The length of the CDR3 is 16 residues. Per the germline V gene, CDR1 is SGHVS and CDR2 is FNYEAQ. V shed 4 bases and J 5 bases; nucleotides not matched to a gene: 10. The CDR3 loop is CASSYYPGQINEKLFF. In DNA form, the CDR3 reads TGTGCCAGCAGCTACTACCCGGGACAGATCAATGAAAAACTGTTTTTT.